The TCR beta chain described here comes from a study of naive and memory T cell subsets. Findings of the study overall: The power law exponent of TCR abundance differed between naive and memory cells.

Both TRBC1 and TRBC2 were covered by a beta constant-region primer of two equimolar oligonucleotides. MiXCR, applied by TCRdb to the UMI-ligation and nested PCR reads, yields one record per CDR3 protein. This sample has around 160,000 distinct CDR3 sequences; 15% to 20% occur once, and the top ten carry around 0.14%. The V gene's germline CDR1 is LGHDT and CDR2 YNNKEL (reference sequence). The J segment lost 3 bases and the V segment lost 3 bases, leaving 12 bases of the junction unmatched. This CDR3 spans 18 amino acids. A word on this clonotype: Its antigen is currently unknown.

Sequenced: naive CD4+ T cells from blood. The TCR was taken from a human donor in good health. This chain connects TRBV3-1 to TRBJ2-2; 8 bases match TRBD2. This chain's CDR3 is CASSHDPWTSPDTGELFF. The CDR3 DNA sequence: TGTGCCAGCAGCCACGACCCCTGGACTAGCCCCGACACCGGGGAGCTGTTTTTT.